This T cell receptor (beta chain) was identified in a study of beta chain features in type 1 diabetes. Study-wide points: Patients showed naive, central memory and Treg TCRB repertoires that appeared more similar than those of healthy donors. There was a moderate but significant shortening of TCRB CDR3s in all four CD4+ subsets of Type 1 diabetes patients.

There are 14 residues in the CDR3. Trimming removed 1 base at V and 8 bases at J, with 14 bases between. The germline gives CDR1 MNHEY, CDR2 SVGAGI. This clone was counted between two and nine times. As yet, its antigen is unknown. The entirety of the isolated RNA underwent reverse transcription, so expressed TCRB transcripts were sequenced. The data were produced by immunoSEQ multiplex PCR, yet TCRdb's version contains in-frame clones alone and is incomplete. The table has 600,000 or so clones, 11% to 15% seen once; the top ten hold nearly 0.04%. The TCR was taken from a young man with type 1 diabetes. Sequenced material: naive CD4+ T cells from blood. This chain links TRBV6-5 with TRBJ1-2, with D unclear. The CDR3, as DNA: TGTGCCAGCAGTTACTACCCTGGACTCGTAGGCTACACCTTC. Its protein product is CASSYYPGLVGYTF.